Only a few counts were recorded for the clone carrying this T cell receptor (beta chain). Its antigen is still unknown. The sample belongs to a study of T-cell memory formation after mild COVID-19. On the study more broadly: TCR clusters were mostly donor specific.

Points from the study as a whole: Among clones contracting day 15 to 85, CD4/CD8 was balanced, whereas later expanders leaned CD4+.

TCRdb redid the calling of the 5' RACE reads with MiXCR, one entry per CDR3 protein. The data hold under 250,000 distinct CDR3 sequences, with more than 8% observed a single time. This CDR3 contains 15 residues. The germline gives CDR1 SGHRS, CDR2 YFSETQ. The germline V and J ends were trimmed by 0 bases and 5 bases, with 13 bases remaining between them. The specimen sequenced was PBMCs or a T cell subset sorted from them (not recorded which). The chain is built from TRBV5-1 and TRBJ2-3, with D perhaps TRBD2 (5 bases). The TCR was taken from a man between 18 and 35 years old who had mild COVID-19 (a few samples of this study predate the infection). Cell type and time point are not known. CDR3 nucleotides: TGCGCCAGCAGCTTGGCCGAGGGAACCGAAGATACGCAGTATTTT. This encodes CASSLAEGTEDTQYF.